The source of this TCR beta chain is a study of cytomegalovirus exposure and HLA in healthy donors. Study-level information: From HLA-typed donors, an early data release held approximately 85 million unique TCRs.

The PCR used 60 Vbeta and 13 Jbeta primers. The table came from immunoSEQ multiplex PCR; TCRdb's copy has only in-frame clones and leaves some out. The sample contains roughly 100,000 clones, 78% of which appear only once. The study's findings and limits: A prior analysis recorded that most TCR beta V segments were productive about 87% or about 30% of the time. In a later analysis, HLA-associated TCR beta chains were more clonally expanded than equally common others.

Healthy individuals who donated bone marrow served as the donors. Worth noting for this clone: Its antigen remains unknown.

Germline CDR1 reads SGHTA; CDR2 reads FQGNSA. The CDR3 has 15 amino acids. Trimming removed 4 bases at V and 0 bases at J, with 13 bases between. The TCR was taken from a man aged 25-45 years in good health and CMV-seronegative. The J gene is TRBJ2-7, the V gene TRBV7-2; D possibly corresponds to TRBD1 (5 bases). Sequenced input: PBMCs. The DNA for the CDR3 is TGTGCCAGCAGCTCAACTCAGGGAAGCTCCTACGAGCAGTACTTC. This codes for CASSSTQGSSYEQYF.